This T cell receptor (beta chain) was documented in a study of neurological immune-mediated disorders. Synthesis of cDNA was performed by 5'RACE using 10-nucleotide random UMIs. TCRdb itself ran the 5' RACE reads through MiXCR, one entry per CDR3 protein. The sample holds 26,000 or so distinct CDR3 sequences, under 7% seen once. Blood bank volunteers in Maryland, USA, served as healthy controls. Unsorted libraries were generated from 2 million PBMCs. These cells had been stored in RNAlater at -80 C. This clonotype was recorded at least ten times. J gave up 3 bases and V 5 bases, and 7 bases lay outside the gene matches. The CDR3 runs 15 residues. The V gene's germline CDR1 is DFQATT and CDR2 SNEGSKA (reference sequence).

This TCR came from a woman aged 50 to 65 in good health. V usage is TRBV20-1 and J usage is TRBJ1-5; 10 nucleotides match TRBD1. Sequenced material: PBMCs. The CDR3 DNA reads TGCAGTGCTTCCCCCGGGACAGGGGTCAATCAGCCCCAGCATTTT. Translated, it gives CSASPGTGVNQPQHF.